The 21 T cell receptor beta chains listed next were all sequenced from one sample in a study of Tregs in tolerant kidney transplant recipients. These TCRs are of unknown antigen specificity. Libraries were prepared by immunoSEQ multiplex PCR; TCRdb keeps only in-frame clonotypes and omits some of them. The sample gives about 44,000 clones, about 95% of which show up once; roughly 0.34% is in the top ten. The sample taken for sequencing was Tregs from blood cultured with allogeneic cells. All receptors derive from a human donor in good health.

The J gene is TRBJ2-1, the V gene TRBV9, with a tentative D call TRBD1 (6 bases). Germline-derived CDR1 and CDR2 are SGDLS and YYNGEE. V was shortened by 0 bases and J by 3 bases, with 13 bases between the two germline ends. This CDR3 has 16 amino acids. The CDR3 loop is CASSVGGRGSYNEQFF. CDR3 in DNA: TGTGCCAGCAGCGTAGGTGGCAGGGGTAGCTACAATGAGCAGTTCTTC.

This clone was seen once. This sequence joins TRBV6-5 and TRBJ1-2, with D possibly being TRBD1 (6 bases). Germline assignment: CDR1 MNHEY and CDR2 SVGAGI. The CDR3 length is 14 residues. The V end was cut by 3 bases, the J end by 3 bases, with 11 bases between. The CDR3 sequence is CASSYQGRDYGYTF. The CDR3 DNA reads TGTGCCAGCAGTTATCAGGGGCGCGACTATGGCTACACCTTC.

The chain combines TRBV5-8 with TRBJ1-5; tentative D call: TRBD1 (5 bases). The V and J ends lost 7 bases and 5 bases respectively, with 22 bases between them. This CDR3 spans 16 amino acids. The germline V gene encodes CDR1 SGHTS and CDR2 YDEGEE. The CDR3 DNA follows: TGTGCCAGCGGTCAGACGGGGCAGGGCTGGGATCAGCCCCAGCATTTT. Translation gives CASGQTGQGWDQPQHF.

A few counts support this clone. The chain recombines TRBV30 with TRBJ1-1; D is undetermined. V lost 0 bases and J 9 bases, leaving 17 bases between the germline ends. This CDR3 contains 14 residues. Germline V gene sequence: CDR1 GTSNPN, CDR2 SVGIG (reference sequence). The CDR3 sequence is CAWSVFSREMKAFF. For the CDR3, the DNA is TGTGCCTGGAGTGTATTTTCGAGGGAAATGAAAGCTTTCTTT.

V and J are TRBV5-1 and TRBJ1-2; TRBD1 matches 9 bases. CDR1 and CDR2 from the germline V gene are SGHRS and YFSETQ. V was clipped by 4 bases and J by 8 bases; unmatched bases: 9. The CDR3 totals 14 residues. The CDR3 DNA sequence: TGCGCCAGCAGCCCCTGGACAGGGGCGAGCGGCTACACCTTC. It specifies CASSPWTGASGYTF.

V usage is TRBV5-1 and J usage is TRBJ2-7, with D possibly matching TRBD1 (5 bases). V shed 3 bases and J shed 2 bases, with 18 bases lying between them. Germline V gives CDR1 SGHRS, CDR2 YFSETQ. The CDR3 totals 16 residues. The CDR3 protein is CASSSLTARSTYEQYF. The CDR3 bases are TGCGCCAGCAGCTCCTTGACAGCCCGAAGCACCTACGAGCAGTACTTC.

The chain employs TRBV5-1 and TRBJ2-7; 8 bases map to TRBD1. CDR1 and CDR2 from the germline V gene are SGHRS and YFSETQ. Trimming cost V 0 bases and J 5 bases; bases outside gene matches: 7. The CDR3 is 15 amino acids. CDR3: CASSLAPQGVDEQYF. The CDR3 bases are TGCGCCAGCAGCTTGGCACCACAGGGGGTGGACGAGCAGTACTTC.

The V and J genes are TRBV10-2 and TRBJ1-1; D uncertain. This CDR3 has 14 amino acids. V was pared by 7 bases and J by 4 bases, with 16 bases between. Per germline, CDR1 WSHSY and CDR2 SAAADI. The CDR3 bases are TGCGCCAGCAATTTGCAAAGCGGCAGCACTGAAGCTTTCTTT. It translates to CASNLQSGSTEAFF.

On this clone itself: This sample includes further DNA sequences coding for the same CDR3. The V call is TRBV5-1, the J call TRBJ1-2, with a weak D call TRBD1 (6 bases). This CDR3 has 14 amino acids. Trimming shortened V by 0 bases and J by 4 bases, and 10 bases separated the two germline ends. Germline V lookup: CDR1 SGHRS, CDR2 YFSETQ. The CDR3 loop reads CASSLGGGGYGYTF. CDR3 sequence (DNA): TGCGCCAGCAGCTTGGGGGGGGGCGGCTATGGCTACACCTTC.

The chain employs TRBV6-1 and TRBJ1-1, with D perhaps TRBD1 (6 bases). The V end lost 2 bases, the J end lost 5 bases, and 15 bases lay between the germline ends. Germline CDR1 MNHNS, CDR2 SASEGT. CDR3 length: 15 amino acids. The chain's CDR3 is CASSEKRQGRTEAFF. The DNA for the CDR3 is TGTGCCAGCAGTGAAAAAAGGCAGGGGCGGACTGAAGCTTTCTTT.

The V gene is TRBV12-5, the J gene TRBJ2-1; D gene unclear. The V gene's germline CDR1 is LGHNT and CDR2 FRNRAP. Deletions cut 1 base from V and 8 bases from J, with 12 bases between. The CDR3 has 14 amino acids. CDR3: CASGLAPTQHEQFF. In DNA form, the CDR3 reads TGTGCTAGTGGTTTGGCGCCAACCCAACATGAGCAGTTCTTC.

The chain recombines TRBV5-1 with TRBJ1-2, with D possibly being TRBD1 (6 bases). With 2 bases removed from V and 4 bases from J, the gap between germline ends came to 15 bases. The CDR3 contains 15 residues. Germline values: CDR1 SGHRS, CDR2 YFSETQ. Written as DNA, the CDR3 is TGCGCCAGCAGCTTCGGATGGGGGCAAATCTATGGCTACACCTTC. Its protein is CASSFGWGQIYGYTF. Complete variable domain (other parts from reference TRBV5-1 and TRBJ1-2): KAGVTQTPRYLIKTRGQQVTLSCSPISGHRSVSWYQQTPGQGLQFLFEYFSETQRNKGNFPGRFSGRQFSNSRSEMNVSTLELGDSALYLCASSFGWGQIYGYTFGSGTRLTVV.

V usage is TRBV11-2 and J usage is TRBJ2-7; D remains ambiguous. Trimming stripped 0 bases from V and 6 bases from J, with 9 bases between. The germline gives CDR1 SGHAT, CDR2 FQNNGV. This CDR3 contains 13 residues. This CDR3 reads CASSLDLTAEQYF. The CDR3 bases are TGTGCCAGCAGCTTAGATCTCACCGCCGAGCAGTACTTC.

This clone was detected only once. The gene calls are TRBV7-6 and TRBJ2-5; tentatively, D is TRBD2 (5 bases). Germline V gene data show CDR1 as SGHVS and CDR2 as FNYEAQ. V lost 3 bases and J lost 0, with 8 bases in between. The CDR3 is 14 amino acids. This CDR3 reads CASSFGLYQETQYF. DNA of the CDR3: TGTGCCAGCAGCTTCGGACTGTACCAAGAGACCCAGTACTTC.

Turning to this clone: The junction differs from germline at one of its ends, possibly a read error. DNA of the CDR3: TGTGCCGGCAGCCGCCGGGACAGGGTGAGTTCACCCCTCCACTTT. This gives the protein CAGSRRDRVSSPLHF. The chain uses TRBV5-6 and TRBJ1-6; 9 nucleotides match TRBD1. Per germline, CDR1 SGHDT and CDR2 YYEEEE. The CDR3 has 15 residues. Using reference TRBV5-6 and TRBJ1-6 for the parts outside the CDR3, the full variable domain is DAGVTQSPTHLIKTRGQQVTLRCSPKSGHDTVSWYQQALGQGPQFIFQYYEEEERQRGNFPDRFSGHQFPNYSSELNVNALLLGDSALYLCAGSRRDRVSSPLHFGNGTRLTVT.

The chain combines TRBV15 with TRBJ2-3, with 9 bases that match TRBD2. The V gene's germline CDR1 is LNHNV and CDR2 YYDKDF (reference sequence). This CDR3 is built from 17 residues. Losses at the gene ends were 5 bases for V and 0 bases for J; bases not matched to a gene: 9. CDR3 bases: TGTGCCACCAGCGGAAGACTAGCGGTAGTTAGCACAGATACGCAGTATTTT. This codes for CATSGRLAVVSTDTQYF.

The chain recombines TRBV15 with TRBJ2-4; possibly TRBD2 for D (5 bases). The CDR3 runs 17 residues. The germline V gene has CDR1 LNHNV and CDR2 YYDKDF (reference sequence). V lost 0 bases, J lost 0 bases, and 12 bases lay in between. CDR3 coding DNA: TGTGCCACCAGCAGAGAAGGCGGGCAACTAGCCAAAAACATTCAGTACTTC. Translated: CATSREGGQLAKNIQYF.

This clone was detected only a few times. CDR3 nucleotide sequence: TGCAGTGCTAGAAGCACTGAAGCTTTCTTT. Its translation is CSARSTEAFF. The chain employs TRBV20-1 and TRBJ1-1; no clear D gene. Between the trimmed V and J ends, which lost 2 bases and 4 bases, there was a span of 2 bases. Germline CDR1 is DFQATT and CDR2 is SNEGSKA (reference sequence). The CDR3 consists of 10 residues.

This chain joins TRBV5-1 and TRBJ1-5; D call uncertain. The V end was cut by 0 bases, the J end by 5 bases, with 12 bases between. CDR1 SGHRS and CDR2 YFSETQ come from the germline V gene. The CDR3 length is 15 residues. The CDR3 sequence is CASSLGGGPYQPQHF. In DNA form, the CDR3 reads TGCGCCAGCAGCTTGGGGGGAGGGCCCTATCAGCCCCAGCATTTT.

This rearrangement joins TRBV14 to TRBJ2-7, with 11 bases lining up with TRBD1. The CDR3 has 16 amino acids. With 1 base clipped from V and 4 bases from J, the junction kept 6 bases outside the gene matches. Germline CDR1 reads SGHDN; CDR2 reads FVKESK. The CDR3 region has the DNA TGTGCCAGCAGCCAAGGTGGGACAGGGGGATGGTACGAGCAGTACTTC. Translated: CASSQGGTGGWYEQYF.

This chain's CDR3 is CASSGPPLAYEQYF. The CDR3 DNA is TGTGCCAGCAGCGGCCCTCCTCTAGCGTACGAGCAGTACTTC. The chain has TRBV5-4 and TRBJ2-7; TRBD2 might be the D (6 bases). Trimming took 4 bases from V and 4 from J, leaving 15 bases between them. The germline V gene encodes CDR1 SGHNT and CDR2 YYREEE (reference sequence). The CDR3 extends over 14 amino acids.